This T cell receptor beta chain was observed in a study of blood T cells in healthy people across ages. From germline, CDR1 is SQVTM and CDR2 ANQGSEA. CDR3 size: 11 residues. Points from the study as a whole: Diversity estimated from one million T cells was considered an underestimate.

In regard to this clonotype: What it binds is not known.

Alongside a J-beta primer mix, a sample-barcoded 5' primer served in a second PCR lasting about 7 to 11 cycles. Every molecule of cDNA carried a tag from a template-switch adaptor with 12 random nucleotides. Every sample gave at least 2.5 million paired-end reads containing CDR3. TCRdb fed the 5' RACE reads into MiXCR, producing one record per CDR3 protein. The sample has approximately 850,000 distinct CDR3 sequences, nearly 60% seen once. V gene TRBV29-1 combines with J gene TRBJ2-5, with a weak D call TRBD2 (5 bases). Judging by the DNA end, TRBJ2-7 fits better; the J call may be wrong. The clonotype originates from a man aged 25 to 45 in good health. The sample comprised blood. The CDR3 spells CSVAGDYEQYF. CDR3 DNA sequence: TGCAGCGTTGCCGGGGACTACGAGCAGTACTTC.